This entry concerns a single TCR beta chain. This specimen comes from a study of blood T cell repertoires in COVID-19. About the study: PBMCs, B-cell-depleted T cells, or T cells provided the cDNA or gDNA that made up the material.

The assay was immunoSEQ multiplex PCR, and TCRdb's table has in-frame clones only and misses some. The sample has more than 150,000 clones, 80% seen once. This TCR came from a man in his fifties or sixties with acute or convalescent COVID-19. Sequenced input: peripheral blood.

CDR3 DNA: TGTGCCAGCAGCTCCAACAAGGGACTAGCGGGGCTCACAGATACGCAGTATTTT. It specifies CASSSNKGLAGLTDTQYF. The chain employs TRBV28 and TRBJ2-3; 13 nucleotides match TRBD2. The CDR3 extends over 18 amino acids. The J segment lost 2 bases and the V segment lost 6 bases, leaving 11 bases of the junction unmatched. Germline-derived CDR1 and CDR2 are MDHEN and SYDVKM.